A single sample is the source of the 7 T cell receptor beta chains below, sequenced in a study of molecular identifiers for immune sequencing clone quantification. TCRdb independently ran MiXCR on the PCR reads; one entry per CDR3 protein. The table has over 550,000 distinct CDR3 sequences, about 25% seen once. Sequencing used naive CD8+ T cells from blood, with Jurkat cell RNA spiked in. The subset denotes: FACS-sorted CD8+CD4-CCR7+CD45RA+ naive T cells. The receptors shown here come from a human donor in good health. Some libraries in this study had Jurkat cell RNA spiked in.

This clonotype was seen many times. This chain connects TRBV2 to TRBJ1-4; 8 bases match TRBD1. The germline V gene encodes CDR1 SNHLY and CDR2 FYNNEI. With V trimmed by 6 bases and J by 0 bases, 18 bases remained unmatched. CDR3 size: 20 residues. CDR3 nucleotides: TGTGCCAGCAGAACATCGCTAACCGGGACAGGACTATCAACTAATGAAAAACTGTTTTTT. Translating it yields CASRTSLTGTGLSTNEKLFF. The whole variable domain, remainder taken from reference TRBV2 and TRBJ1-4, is EPEVTQTPSHQVTQMGQEVILRCVPISNHLYFYWYRQILGQKVEFLVSFYNNEISEKSEIFDDQFSVERPDGSNFTLKIRSTKLEDSAMYFCASRTSLTGTGLSTNEKLFFGSGTQLSVL.

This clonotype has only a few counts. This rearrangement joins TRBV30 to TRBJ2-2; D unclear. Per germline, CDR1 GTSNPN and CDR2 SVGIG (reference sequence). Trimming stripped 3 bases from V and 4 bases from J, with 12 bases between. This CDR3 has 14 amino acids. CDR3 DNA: TGTGCCTGGAGCGGCCCGCCGATCACCGGGGAGCTGTTTTTT. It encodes CAWSGPPITGELFF.

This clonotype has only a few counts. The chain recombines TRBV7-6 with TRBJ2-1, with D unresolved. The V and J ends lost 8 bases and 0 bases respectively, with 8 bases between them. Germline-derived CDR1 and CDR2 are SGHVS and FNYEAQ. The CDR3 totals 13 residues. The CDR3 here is CASGPSSYNEQFF. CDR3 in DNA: TGTGCCAGCGGACCAAGCTCCTACAATGAGCAGTTCTTC.

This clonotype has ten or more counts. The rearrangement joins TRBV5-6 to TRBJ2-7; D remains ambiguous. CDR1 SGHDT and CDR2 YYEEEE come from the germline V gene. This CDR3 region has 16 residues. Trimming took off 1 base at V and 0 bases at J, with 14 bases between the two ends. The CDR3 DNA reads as TGTGCCAGCAGCTTGCGCGCGGACGTAAGCTCCTACGAGCAGTACTTC. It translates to CASSLRADVSSYEQYF.

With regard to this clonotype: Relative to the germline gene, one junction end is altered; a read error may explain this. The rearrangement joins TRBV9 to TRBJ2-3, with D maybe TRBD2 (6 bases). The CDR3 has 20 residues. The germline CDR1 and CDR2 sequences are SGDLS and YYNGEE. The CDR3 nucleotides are TGTGCCAGCAGCGTAGAACCCCTTGGAGCCAGGACTACTAGCACAGATCCGCAGTATTTT. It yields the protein CASSVEPLGARTTSTDPQYF.

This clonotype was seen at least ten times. The CDR3 nucleotides are TGTGCCAGCAGCGGGACCCTTAGCGACCCCTACGAGCAGTACTTC. Translated, it gives CASSGTLSDPYEQYF. The V call is TRBV7-9, the J call TRBJ2-7; D is perhaps TRBD1 or TRBD2 (5 bases each). V was pared by 5 bases and J by 2 bases, with 16 bases between. Germline V gene lookup returns CDR1 SEHNR and CDR2 FQNEAQ (reference sequence). The CDR3 length is 15 residues.

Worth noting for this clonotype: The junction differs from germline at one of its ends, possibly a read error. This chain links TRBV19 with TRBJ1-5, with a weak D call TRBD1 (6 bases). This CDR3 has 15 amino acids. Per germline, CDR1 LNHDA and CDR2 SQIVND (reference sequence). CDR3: CASDTGISAHQPHHF. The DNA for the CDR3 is TGTGCCAGCGATACAGGGATCTCAGCCCATCAGCCCCACCATTTT.